Listed below are T cell receptor beta chains from one sample, sequenced in a study of beta chain features in type 1 diabetes. The protocol was immunoSEQ multiplex PCR, while the TCRdb copy is restricted to in-frame clones and leaves out a portion. Seen here are more than 120,000 clones, more than 9% observed once, and the top ten hold under 1.5%. The sequencing input was naive CD4+ T cells from blood. The origin of the receptors is a man aged 18 to 35 in good health. Each CDR3 is given with its conserved first and last residue. The D gene is left open where the match is weak. Clone size appears in some rows only: once, few, many, or a class for an expanded clone.

V: TRBV4-1
D: TRBD1
size: -
J: TRBJ2-5
DNA: TGCGCCAGCAGCCAAGGGGGACAGGGGGCAGGGGAGACCCAGTACTTC
CDR3: CASSQGGQGAGETQYF

V: TRBV5-4
D: TRBD1
size: -
J: TRBJ2-2
DNA: TGTGCCAGCAGCCGTGGGGACAGGGCGAACACCGGGGAGCTGTTTTTT
CDR3: CASSRGDRANTGELFF

V: TRBV5-4
D: -
size: -
J: TRBJ1-4
DNA: TGTGCCAGCAGCGCGACCCTAACCCGGGCAGGGTCAACTAATGAAAAACTGTTTTTT
CDR3: CASSATLTRAGSTNEKLFF

V: TRBV7-3
D: -
size: -
J: TRBJ2-5
DNA: TGTGCCAGCAGCTTAAGAGGGCAAGAGACCCAGTACTTC
CDR3: CASSLRGQETQYF

V: TRBV18
D: TRBD2
size: once
J: TRBJ2-1
DNA: TGTGCCAGCTCACCACCCTGGGGGGGTGTGGATGAGCAGTTCTTC
CDR3: CASSPPWGGVDEQFF

V: TRBV7-2
D: TRBD2
size: few
J: TRBJ2-5
DNA: TGTGCCAGCAGCTTAGGGACTAGCGGGGGTTCAGAGACCCAGTACTTC
CDR3: CASSLGTSGGSETQYF

V: TRBV11-2
D: TRBD2
size: -
J: TRBJ2-1
DNA: TGTGCCAGCAGCCGAAGGCTAGCGGGATACAATGAGCAGTTCTTC
CDR3: CASSRRLAGYNEQFF

V: TRBV6-5
D: -
size: -
J: TRBJ2-5
DNA: TGTGCCAGCAGTTACCGGGGAGACGAAGAGACCCAGTACTTC
CDR3: CASSYRGDEETQYF

V: TRBV7-2
D: TRBD2
size: few
J: TRBJ2-1
DNA: TGTGCCAGCAGCCCACCGGGACTAGCGATCAATGAGCAGTTCTTC
CDR3: CASSPPGLAINEQFF

V: TRBV2
D: TRBD1
size: -
J: TRBJ1-6
DNA: TGTGCCAGCAACACGGGACAGGGAAATAAGTCACCCCTCCACTTT
CDR3: CASNTGQGNKSPLHF

V: TRBV4-3
D: TRBD2
size: many
J: TRBJ2-3
DNA: TGCGCCAGCAGCCAAGAACCAGCGGGGAATTCCCCAGATACGCAGTATTTT
CDR3: CASSQEPAGNSPDTQYF

V: TRBV6-5
D: TRBD2
size: -
J: TRBJ2-3
DNA: TGTGCCAGCATTAGAGCGGGACCTAGCACAGATACGCAGTATTTT
CDR3: CASIRAGPSTDTQYF

V: TRBV5-1
D: -
size: -
J: TRBJ1-1
DNA: TGCGCCAGCAGCTCGGAACAGAGAATATACACTGAAGCTTTCTTT
CDR3: CASSSEQRIYTEAFF

V: TRBV19
D: -
size: -
J: TRBJ1-6
DNA: TGTGCCAGTAGGATAGGCACCGACAGGCAGAATTCACCCCTCCACTTT
CDR3: CASRIGTDRQNSPLHF

V: TRBV30
D: -
size: few
J: TRBJ1-1
DNA: TGTGCCTGGGGCAGGGGTAGGGGCACTGAAGCTTTCTTT
CDR3: CAWGRGRGTEAFF

V: TRBV4-2
D: TRBD1
size: few
J: TRBJ1-4
DNA: TGTGCCAGCAGCCAATCAGGGGGCAGCGAAAAACTGTTTTTT
CDR3: CASSQSGGSEKLFF

V: TRBV11-2
D: -
size: -
J: TRBJ1-6
DNA: TGTGCCAGCAGCTTAGGGGGTCAGGCAGGGGAGTCACCCCTCCACTTT
CDR3: CASSLGGQAGESPLHF

V: TRBV19
D: -
size: -
J: TRBJ2-7
DNA: TGTGCCAGTAGTATAGGAGGGCAGGGGACCCTCTACGAGCAGTACTTC
CDR3: CASSIGGQGTLYEQYF

V: TRBV19
D: TRBD1
size: many
J: TRBJ2-1
DNA: TGTGCCAGTAGTATTCGACAGGGGATGTACAATGAGCAGTTCTTC
CDR3: CASSIRQGMYNEQFF

V: TRBV5-1
D: -
size: -
J: TRBJ2-7
DNA: TGCGCCAGCAGCCTTCGGAGGGACAGCCAATCCTACGAGCAGTACTTC
CDR3: CASSLRRDSQSYEQYF

V: TRBV7-9
D: -
size: -
J: TRBJ2-1
DNA: TGTGCCAGCAGTGTGGCGGCAGAAGGTGAGCAGTTCTTC
CDR3: CASSVAAEGEQFF

V: TRBV30
D: -
size: few
J: TRBJ1-1
DNA: TGTGCCTCGCGTCCCACCATGAACACTGAAGCTTTCTTT
CDR3: CASRPTMNTEAFF

V: TRBV5-4
D: TRBD2
size: -
J: TRBJ2-7
DNA: TGTGCCAGCAGCTTAAGCGGGGGGGACTACGAGCAGTACTTC
CDR3: CASSLSGGDYEQYF

V: TRBV4-3
D: -
size: few
J: TRBJ1-2
DNA: TGCGCCAGCAGCCAAGGTGCAGGGACTAACTATGGCTACACCTTC
CDR3: CASSQGAGTNYGYTF

V: TRBV18
D: -
size: -
J: TRBJ2-1
DNA: TGTGCCAGCTCACCACCGGGAGAGAATGAGCAGTTCTTC
CDR3: CASSPPGENEQFF

V: TRBV5-1
D: -
size: few
J: TRBJ2-3
DNA: TGCGCCAGCAGCTTGGTCGAAAGGGGCGGGGGCACAGATACGCAGTATTTT
CDR3: CASSLVERGGGTDTQYF

V: TRBV6-5
D: -
size: few
J: TRBJ1-5
DNA: TGTGCCAGCAGCCCAGGGAGGGGGCAGCCCCAGCATTTT
CDR3: CASSPGRGQPQHF

V: TRBV28
D: TRBD1
size: few
J: TRBJ1-6
DNA: TGTGCCAGCAGTTTAGGGACAGGGGACCTTTCACCCCTCCACTTT
CDR3: CASSLGTGDLSPLHF

V: TRBV7-3
D: TRBD2
size: -
J: TRBJ2-1
DNA: TGTGCCAGCAGCTTACCGACTAGCGGGGGGTCCTCCTACAATGAGCAGTTCTTC
CDR3: CASSLPTSGGSSYNEQFF

V: TRBV7-2
D: -
size: few
J: TRBJ2-6
DNA: TGTGCCAGCAGCTTAGGTTCGGGGGCTGGGGCCAACGTCCTGACTTTC
CDR3: CASSLGSGAGANVLTF

V: TRBV19
D: -
size: -
J: TRBJ1-1
DNA: TGTGCCAGTAGTATCGCCGACACATTGAACACTGAAGCTTTCTTT
CDR3: CASSIADTLNTEAFF

V: TRBV21-1
D: -
size: -
J: TRBJ1-1
DNA: TGTGCCAGCTGGGACAGGGAGAACACTGAAGCTTTCTTT
CDR3: CASWDRENTEAFF

V: TRBV5-1
D: TRBD2
size: few
J: TRBJ2-3
DNA: TGCGCCAGCAGCCCGAGCGGGGGGACAGATACGCAGTATTTT
CDR3: CASSPSGGTDTQYF

V: TRBV30
D: TRBD1
size: many
J: TRBJ2-7
DNA: TGTGCCTGGAGCCGGGACAGGGACTACGAGCAGTACTTC
CDR3: CAWSRDRDYEQYF

V: TRBV10-3
D: TRBD2
size: -
J: TRBJ2-5
DNA: TGTGCCACCGCCAAGGGCGGGGGTCAAGAGACCCAGTACTTC
CDR3: CATAKGGGQETQYF

V: TRBV7-2
D: -
size: few
J: TRBJ1-2
DNA: TGTGCCAGCAGCTTATTAGGCAGGGTCTATGGCTACACCTTC
CDR3: CASSLLGRVYGYTF

V: TRBV9
D: -
size: -
J: TRBJ2-1
DNA: TGTGCCAGCAGCGCCGGGGGCAATGAGCAGTTCTTC
CDR3: CASSAGGNEQFF

V: TRBV19
D: TRBD1
size: -
J: TRBJ1-1
DNA: TGTGCCAGTAGTAGAACCCCCGGGACAGGGGGAGAAGCTTTCTTT
CDR3: CASSRTPGTGGEAFF

V: TRBV15
D: TRBD2
size: -
J: TRBJ2-3
DNA: TGTGCCACCAGCAGAGATAGGGTGCGGGGGAAAGATACGCAGTATTTT
CDR3: CATSRDRVRGKDTQYF

V: TRBV6-1
D: -
size: -
J: TRBJ1-4
DNA: TGTGCCAGCACCAGGGTAAGAGGCGAAAAACTGTTTTTT
CDR3: CASTRVRGEKLFF

V: TRBV2
D: -
size: few
J: TRBJ2-1
DNA: TGTGCCAGCAGTGGACACCAGGGGTTTGGTTTAAGCTCCTACAATGAGCAGTTCTTC
CDR3: CASSGHQGFGLSSYNEQFF

V: TRBV5-1
D: -
size: few
J: TRBJ1-1
DNA: TGCGCCAGCAGCTTGGAGGGGAGGGCCTCGTACACTGAAGCTTTCTTT
CDR3: CASSLEGRASYTEAFF

V: TRBV5-1
D: TRBD1
size: few
J: TRBJ2-6
DNA: TGCGCCAGCAGCTTGTCTAGGGGGCCTGGGGCCAACGTCCTGACTTTC
CDR3: CASSLSRGPGANVLTF

V: TRBV6-5
D: TRBD1
size: few
J: TRBJ1-5
DNA: TGTGCCAGCAGCTGGACAGGGCCCTCGAATCAGCCCCAGCATTTT
CDR3: CASSWTGPSNQPQHF

V: TRBV4-2
D: TRBD2
size: few
J: TRBJ2-1
DNA: TGTGCCAGCAGCCAAGGTACTAGCGGGGGGGCAAATGAGCAGTTCTTC
CDR3: CASSQGTSGGANEQFF

V: TRBV28
D: -
size: -
J: TRBJ2-1
DNA: TGTGCCAGCCCCCCTCACGATAGCTCCTACAATGAGCAGTTCTTC
CDR3: CASPPHDSSYNEQFF

V: TRBV4-3
D: TRBD2
size: few
J: TRBJ2-2
DNA: TGCGCCAGCAGCCAAGGACGGGGGGGGGACACCGGGGAGCTGTTTTTT
CDR3: CASSQGRGGDTGELFF

V: TRBV18
D: -
size: -
J: TRBJ2-5
DNA: TGTGCCAGCTCACCACGGGGGGTGGAAGAGACCCAGTACTTC
CDR3: CASSPRGVEETQYF

V: TRBV30
D: -
size: -
J: TRBJ1-1
DNA: TGTGCCTGGAGTGTAGGGGGTTCTAACACTGAAGCTTTCTTT
CDR3: CAWSVGGSNTEAFF

V: TRBV5-5
D: -
size: -
J: TRBJ2-2
DNA: TGTGCCAGCAGCTTGCCTCAGGGGGGCACCGGGGAGCTGTTTTTT
CDR3: CASSLPQGGTGELFF